A single sample gave rise to the 29 T cell receptor beta chains below, sequenced in a study of regulatory T cells in long-lasting Graves disease. In building TCR beta libraries, iRepertoire HTBI primers were used together with Arm-PCR of CDR3 regions. From the multiplex PCR reads, TCRdb called clonotypes with MiXCR, one entry per CDR3 protein. The sample contains approximately 690,000 distinct CDR3 sequences, 30% of which appear only once. This sample's time point: persistent/refractory GD, antithyroid drugs over 5 years with positive TRAb. Isolated PBMC RNA provided the starting material for the TCR library. Source: peripheral blood mononuclear cells (PBMCs), taken when the disease was refractory, from a patient treated with antithyroid drugs. The origin of the receptors is a female donor with Graves disease.

This clonotype came up a few times. The CDR3 sequence is CASSRGWEWQPQHF. The CDR3 DNA reads as TGTGCCAGCAGCCGAGGGTGGGAGTGGCAGCCCCAGCATTTT. This chain joins TRBV3-1 and TRBJ1-5; D remains unclear. The V gene lost 4 bases and the J gene lost 7 bases, with 14 bases spanning the gap. The germline gives CDR1 LGHDT, CDR2 YNNKEL (reference sequence). The CDR3 spans 14 residues.

The rearrangement uses TRBV29-1 and TRBJ1-3; D gene unclear. CDR1 and CDR2 from the germline V gene are SQVTM and ANQGSEA. Between the trimmed V and J ends, which lost 5 bases and 3 bases, there was a span of 11 bases. The CDR3 sequence is 13 residues long. The chain's CDR3 is CSVSPPGGNTIYF. For the CDR3, the DNA is TGCAGCGTTTCCCCTCCCGGTGGAAACACCATATATTTT.

This clonotype was counted a few times. CDR3 sequence: CASSPTLAGGLPGYF. CDR3 coding DNA: TGCGCCAGCAGCCCTACCCTAGCGGGAGGGCTTCCGGGGTACTTC. This sequence joins TRBV5-1 and TRBJ2-4; 12 positions match TRBD2. The CDR3 is 15 amino acids. The J segment lost 15 bases and the V segment lost 4 bases, leaving 14 bases of the junction unmatched. Germline V gene data show CDR1 as SGHRS and CDR2 as YFSETQ. The full variable domain, in which reference TRBV5-1 and TRBJ2-4 provide the parts outside the CDR3, is KAGVTQTPRYLIKTRGQQVTLSCSPISGHRSVSWYQQTPGQGLQFLFEYFSETQRNKGNFPGRFSGRQFSNSRSEMNVSTLELGDSALYLCASSPTLAGGLPGYFGAGTRLSVL.

With respect to this clonotype: An end of the junction does not agree with germline; a read error may underlie this. The chain has TRBV10-3 and TRBJ1-1; TRBD1 agrees at 8 bases. Per the germline V gene, CDR1 is ENHRY and CDR2 is SYGVKD. This CDR3 is 14 amino acids long. CDR3 DNA sequence: TGTGCCATCAGGCAGGGGGCTGATTTCACTGAAGCTCTCTTT. Translating it yields CAIRQGADFTEALF.

The chain uses TRBV15 and TRBJ2-2, with 15 bases that match TRBD2. Looked up from germline, CDR1 is LNHNV and CDR2 is YYDKDF (reference sequence). V dropped 6 bases and J dropped 5; count of bases not matched to a gene: 10. CDR3 length equals 18 residues. The CDR3 DNA is TGTGCCACCAGTCACTTACCGGGACTAGCGGGAGGAACCGGGGAGCTGTTTTTT. It encodes CATSHLPGLAGGTGELFF.

CDR3 sequence reads: CSAVGTGFIEYGYTF. The CDR3 bases are TGCAGCGCGGTGGGGACAGGCTTTATCGAGTATGGCTACACCTTC. The chain carries TRBV29-1 and TRBJ1-2; the match to TRBD1 covers 8 bases. The CDR3 loop spans 15 amino acids. The V gene end was trimmed by 7 bases and the J gene end by 5 bases; junction bases not matched to a gene: 15. Germline CDR1 SQVTM, CDR2 ANQGSEA.

The V call is TRBV3-1, the J call TRBJ2-1; D is ambiguous. V was cut by 1 base and J by 1 base, with 5 bases left in between. The CDR3 sequence is 14 residues long. Germline V lookup: CDR1 LGHDT, CDR2 YNNKEL (reference sequence). CDR3 sequence: CASSQGWSYNEQFF. For the CDR3, the DNA is TGTGCCAGCAGCCAAGGGTGGTCCTACAATGAGCAGTTCTTC.

This clonotype was seen ten or more times. The gene calls are TRBV5-1 and TRBJ2-7; 7 bases line up with TRBD1. Unmatched junction bases numbered 12, after V lost 1 base and J lost 5 bases. The germline gives CDR1 SGHRS, CDR2 YFSETQ. The CDR3 has 16 residues. The CDR3, as DNA: TGCGCCAGCAGCTTGAGACAGGGTCAAAAGATCCACGAGCAGTACTTC. The encoded protein is CASSLRQGQKIHEQYF.

This chain connects TRBV6-1 to TRBJ2-7; possible D gene TRBD2, 6 bases. Trimming took off 6 bases at V and 4 bases at J, with 13 bases between the two ends. The V gene's germline CDR1 is MNHNS and CDR2 SASEGT. The CDR3 extends over 13 amino acids. The chain's CDR3 is CASRRDLVYEQYF. Here the CDR3 DNA reads TGTGCCAGCAGGCGGGACTTAGTATACGAGCAGTACTTC.

In this sample, this clonotype turned up a few times. The rearrangement joins TRBV7-9 to TRBJ2-7; 8 nucleotides match TRBD1. Germline V gene data show CDR1 as SEHNR and CDR2 as FQNEAQ (reference sequence). J lost 3 bases, V lost 5 bases, and 15 bases had no gene match. This CDR3 contains 17 residues. Written as DNA, the CDR3 is TGTGCCAGCAGCATGCTCCCGGACAGGGACCTATTCTACGAGCAGTACTTC. The encoded protein is CASSMLPDRDLFYEQYF. Complete variable domain (other parts from reference TRBV7-9 and TRBJ2-7): DTGVSQNPRHKITKRGQNVTFRCDPISEHNRLYWYRQTLGQGPEFLTYFQNEAQLEKSRLLSDRFSAERPKGSFSTLEIQRTEQGDSAMYLCASSMLPDRDLFYEQYFGPGTRLTVT.

Ten or more counts support this clonotype. This sequence joins TRBV28 and TRBJ1-2; D uncertain. Trimming left V 5 bases short and J 4 bases short, with 5 bases between. This CDR3 contains 11 residues. The germline V gene encodes CDR1 MDHEN and CDR2 SYDVKM. CDR3: CASSRTYGYTF. CDR3 bases: TGTGCCAGCAGTCGGACCTATGGCTACACCTTC.

This chain connects TRBV20-1 to TRBJ2-7; D is undetermined. Trimming pared 0 bases from V and 5 bases from J, leaving 11 bases between. CDR3 size: 13 residues. The germline V gene encodes CDR1 DFQATT and CDR2 SNEGSKA (reference sequence). In DNA form, the CDR3 reads TGCAGTGCTAGAGATCCCAGAACTCACGAGCAGTACTTC. It yields the protein CSARDPRTHEQYF.

This clonotype has a count of ten or more. CDR3 sequence reads: CASSSTGTQGRETQYF. The CDR3 DNA follows: TGTGCCAGCAGCTCAACCGGGACCCAAGGCCGAGAGACCCAGTACTTC. The chain couples TRBV12-3 or TRBV12-4 to TRBJ2-5; D is perhaps TRBD1 or TRBD2 (5 bases each). Trimming stripped 6 bases from V and 4 bases from J, with 21 bases between. This CDR3 has 16 residues.

This clonotype has just a few counts. The gene calls are TRBV4-2 and TRBJ1-2; D remains unclear. CDR1 is LGHNA and CDR2 is YNFKEQ in the germline V gene. The CDR3 has 14 residues. Between the trimmed V and J ends, which lost 0 bases and 3 bases, there was a span of 8 bases. CDR3 protein: CASSQDGWDYGYTF. The CDR3 region has the DNA TGTGCCAGCAGCCAAGACGGATGGGACTATGGCTACACCTTC.

Many counts were recorded for this clonotype. This chain links TRBV12-3 or TRBV12-4 with TRBJ2-6; TRBD1 aligns across 7 bases. CDR3 length equals 15 residues. With 4 bases clipped from V and 2 bases from J, the junction kept 2 bases outside the gene matches. Here the CDR3 reads CASSSTGTGANVLTF. In DNA, the CDR3 is TGTGCCAGCAGTTCGACAGGGACTGGGGCCAACGTCCTGACTTTC.

This clonotype appeared a few times. V and J are TRBV6-1 and TRBJ2-5; no clear D. Germline V lookup: CDR1 MNHNS, CDR2 SASEGT. V shed 7 bases and J shed 4 bases, with 13 bases lying between them. The CDR3 is made up of 13 amino acids. The CDR3 DNA follows: TGTGCCAGCACGATGACCTGGGGAGAGACCCAGTACTTC. Translated, it gives CASTMTWGETQYF.

This clonotype was picked up a small number of times. V gene TRBV4-2 combines with J gene TRBJ2-5; D might be TRBD2 (5 bases). Germline V gene sequence: CDR1 LGHNA, CDR2 YNFKEQ. CDR3 size: 13 residues. The V and J ends lost 8 bases and 2 bases respectively, with 12 bases between them. CDR3: CASGRTGQETQYF. The CDR3 DNA sequence: TGTGCCAGCGGCCGGACGGGACAAGAGACCCAGTACTTC.

A note on this clonotype: With a far larger clone one base away, a read error is the likely cause. This chain links TRBV13 with TRBJ1-2; D not certain. Germline values: CDR1 PRHDT, CDR2 FYEKMQ (reference sequence). The CDR3 runs 13 residues. The CDR3, as DNA: TGTGCCAGCAGCTTAGGCCAGGACTATGGCCACACCTTC. Protein product: CASSLGQDYGHTF.

The chain has TRBV19 and TRBJ2-7; D is unclear. Germline CDR1 is LNHDA and CDR2 is SQIVND (reference sequence). V was pared by 5 bases and J by 3 bases, with 20 bases between. CDR3 length equals 16 residues. CDR3 sequence reads: CASSPDALCPNYEQYF. The CDR3 nucleotides are TGTGCCAGTAGTCCGGACGCCCTGTGCCCCAACTACGAGCAGTACTTC.

This chain joins TRBV28 and TRBJ2-1, with D uncertain. CDR1 and CDR2 from the germline V gene are MDHEN and SYDVKM. V shed 8 bases and J shed 9 bases, with 20 bases lying between them. The CDR3 covers 14 residues. CDR3 residues: CASATVLGSSEQFF. In nucleotides, the CDR3 is TGTGCCAGCGCAACCGTCCTAGGTAGCAGTGAGCAGTTCTTC. The full variable domain, in which reference TRBV28 and TRBJ2-1 provide the parts outside the CDR3, is DVKVTQSSRYLVKRTGEKVFLECVQDMDHENMFWYRQDPGLGLRLIYFSYDVKMKEKGDIPEGYSVSREKKERFSLILESASTNQTSMYLCASATVLGSSEQFFGPGTRLTVL.

The CDR3 reads CATSGQGSEAFF. The CDR3 DNA is TGTGCCACCTCGGGACAGGGGTCTGAAGCTTTCTTT. This chain links TRBV24-1 with TRBJ1-1; 10 nucleotides match TRBD1. Germline V lookup: CDR1 KGHDR, CDR2 SFDVKD. This CDR3 is 12 amino acids long. The V segment lost 9 bases and the J segment 6 bases; nucleotides outside the gene matches: 3.

Many counts were recorded for this clonotype. The chain carries TRBV3-1 and TRBJ2-7, with 10 bases aligning to TRBD2. V lost 6 bases, J lost 2 bases, and 4 bases stayed unmatched. The CDR3 sequence is 14 residues long. The germline gives CDR1 LGHDT, CDR2 YNNKEL (reference sequence). The CDR3 region is CASRASGRAYEQYF. DNA for the CDR3: TGTGCCAGCAGAGCAAGCGGGAGGGCCTACGAGCAGTACTTC.

V gene TRBV20-1 combines with J gene TRBJ2-7; the D gene is possibly TRBD1 (6 bases). CDR1 DFQATT and CDR2 SNEGSKA come from the germline V gene (reference sequence). Trimming stripped 3 bases from V and 2 bases from J, with 17 bases between. The CDR3 has 15 amino acids. The CDR3 is CSARGEGTPTYEQYF. CDR3 nucleotides: TGCAGTGCTAGGGGGGAAGGGACACCTACCTACGAGCAGTACTTC.

The chain couples TRBV6-1 to TRBJ2-2, with D unresolved. Germline-derived CDR1 and CDR2 are MNHNS and SASEGT. The CDR3 has 12 residues. The V end was cut by 10 bases, the J end by 7 bases, with 13 bases between. The CDR3 region has the DNA TGTGCCACCCGTAATTTGGGCGGGGAGCTGTTTTTT. Protein sequence: CATRNLGGELFF.

Many counts were recorded for this clonotype. The V and J genes are TRBV6-5 and TRBJ2-2; D is unresolved. The CDR3 covers 14 residues. Trimming took off 2 bases at V and 1 base at J, with 5 bases between the two ends. In germline, CDR1 is MNHEY, CDR2 SVGAGI. The CDR3 reads CASSYARNTGELFF. The CDR3, as DNA: TGTGCCAGCAGTTACGCCAGGAACACCGGGGAGCTGTTTTTT.

The genes are TRBV7-9 and TRBJ2-5, with 7 bases aligning to TRBD1. The CDR3 is made up of 16 amino acids. V trimming: 5 bases; J trimming: 3 bases; junction bases outside the gene matches: 12. Germline CDR1 reads SEHNR; CDR2 reads FQNEAQ (reference sequence). CDR3 in amino acids: CASSTPKTGRKETQYF. The CDR3 nucleotides are TGTGCCAGCAGCACCCCGAAGACAGGGCGGAAAGAGACCCAGTACTTC.

This rearrangement joins TRBV5-8 to TRBJ1-5; a weak D match, TRBD1 (5 bases). Germline-derived CDR1 and CDR2 are SGHTS and YDEGEE. The CDR3 consists of 14 residues. The V end was cut by 3 bases, the J end by 9 bases, with 16 bases between. CDR3 sequence (DNA): TGTGCCAGCAGCTCCCGGGACGGCGCGGGGCCCCAGCATTTT. Translation: CASSSRDGAGPQHF. The full variable domain, its missing parts supplied by reference TRBV5-8 and TRBJ1-5, is EAGVTQSPTHLIKTRGQQATLRCSPISGHTSVYWYQQALGLGLQFLLWYDEGEERNRGNFPPRFSGRQFPNYSSELNVNALELEDSALYLCASSSRDGAGPQHFGDGTRLSIL.

V usage is TRBV6-1 and J usage is TRBJ2-7; D is ambiguous. Trimming took off 2 bases at V and 7 bases at J, with 15 bases between the two ends. CDR1 and CDR2 (germline): MNHNS, SASEGT. The CDR3 sequence is 14 residues long. CDR3 in amino acids: CASSEIFWLGEQYF. The DNA of the CDR3 is TGTGCCAGCAGTGAAATTTTTTGGCTAGGAGAGCAGTACTTC.

The chain couples TRBV10-3 to TRBJ1-5; D possibly corresponds to TRBD1 (5 bases). Trimming removed 0 bases at V and 0 bases at J, with 12 bases between. The germline gives CDR1 ENHRY, CDR2 SYGVKD. This CDR3 spans 17 amino acids. As DNA, the CDR3 is TGTGCCATCAGTGAGTCCTTCGGGGGAGGTAGCAATCAGCCCCAGCATTTT. The encoded protein is CAISESFGGGSNQPQHF.